The next 21 T cell receptor beta chains were all read from a single sample in a study of shared clonotypes between healthy human individuals. Method: immunoSEQ multiplex PCR; TCRdb's copy keeps in-frame clones and lacks some. Seen here are more than 2,000,000 clones, about 92% observed once, and the top ten hold 0.39%. The sample taken for sequencing was naive CD4+ T cells from PBMCs. Subset noted: CD45RA+ positively selected. The receptors originated from a man younger than 35 in good health. Some clones in this sample may be carry-over from other donors' samples.

The V call is TRBV9, the J call TRBJ1-1; D gene uncertain. The CDR3 spans 14 residues. Per germline, CDR1 SGDLS and CDR2 YYNGEE. The ends were cut back, 2 bases at V and 1 base at J, with 9 bases in the middle. The CDR3 bases are TGTGCCAGCAGCGTTCATGCGGGGAACACTGAAGCTTTCTTT. It codes for CASSVHAGNTEAFF.

Concerning this clone itself: The junction shows a germline mismatch at one end, possibly a read error. The chain joins TRBV15 to TRBJ2-7; TRBD2 aligns across 14 bases. This CDR3 is built from 15 residues. Germline CDR1 and CDR2: LNHNV and YYDKDF (reference sequence). The CDR3 DNA sequence: TGTGCCACCAGAACCGGGACTAGCGGGAGTTACGAGCAGTACTTT. Amino acids: CATRTGTSGSYEQYF.

The chain uses TRBV6-5 and TRBJ1-1; tentative D call: TRBD1 (6 bases). CDR3 length equals 14 residues. Germline CDR1 MNHEY, CDR2 SVGAGI. Trimming cost V 10 bases and J 4 bases, with 19 bases left between them. The CDR3 region is CATTRQQGSTEAFF. The CDR3 DNA reads TGTGCCACTACAAGGCAACAGGGCAGCACTGAAGCTTTCTTT.

A single count supports this clone. This chain uses TRBV11-3 with TRBJ1-1, with D possibly TRBD1 on 5 matching bases. Trimming took 5 bases from V and 6 from J, leaving 16 bases between them. The CDR3 is 14 residues long. The V gene's germline CDR1 is SGHNT and CDR2 YENEEA. CDR3 in amino acids: CASSLTWGSPEAFF. Written as DNA, the CDR3 is TGTGCCAGCAGCCTAACGTGGGGGTCCCCTGAAGCTTTCTTT.

This rearrangement joins TRBV30 to TRBJ2-1, with D perhaps matching TRBD1 (6 bases). The germline V and J ends were trimmed by 5 bases and 4 bases, with 12 bases remaining between them. The germline V gene has CDR1 GTSNPN and CDR2 SVGIG (reference sequence). The CDR3 length is 13 residues. As DNA, the CDR3 is TGTGCCTGGTCGAGACAGGCGTACAATGAGCAGTTCTTC. Encoded protein: CAWSRQAYNEQFF.

The CDR3 loop is CASSFGQIYEQYF. CDR3 sequence (DNA): TGTGCCAGCAGCTTTGGGCAGATCTACGAGCAGTACTTC. This rearrangement joins TRBV11-1 to TRBJ2-7; no clear D gene. The V end was cut by 3 bases, the J end by 3 bases, with 9 bases between. There are 13 residues in the CDR3. In germline, CDR1 is SGHAT, CDR2 FQDESV (reference sequence).

The rearrangement links TRBV5-1 to TRBJ1-5; TRBD1 might be the D (5 bases). The CDR3 contains 13 residues. V was shortened by 4 bases and J by 4 bases, with 9 bases between the two germline ends. Germline CDR1 reads SGHRS; CDR2 reads YFSETQ. Written as DNA, the CDR3 is TGCGCCAGCAGCCGGGACCTGAATCAGCCCCAGCATTTT. Amino acid sequence: CASSRDLNQPQHF.

The rearrangement links TRBV29-1 to TRBJ2-7; perhaps TRBD2 as D (6 bases). CDR1 and CDR2 (germline): SQVTM, ANQGSEA. The CDR3 contains 15 residues. The V end lost 5 bases, the J end lost 6 bases, and 23 bases lay between the germline ends. The CDR3 DNA follows: TGCAGCGTTTCTGTTGGAGGGGTCCGATCTGGCGAGCAGTACTTC. Encoded protein: CSVSVGGVRSGEQYF.

The rearrangement links TRBV19 to TRBJ1-5; tentative D call: TRBD1 (6 bases). Deletions cut 6 bases from V and 5 bases from J, with 11 bases between. The CDR3 length is 13 residues. CDR1 is LNHDA, CDR2 SQIVND, per germline (reference sequence). The CDR3 DNA follows: TGTGCCAGTAGGCCCACAGGGTATCAGCCCCAGCATTTT. It translates to CASRPTGYQPQHF.

The genes are TRBV6-5 and TRBJ1-4; D is possibly TRBD1 (6 bases). Germline V CDR1 and CDR2: MNHEY, SVGAGI. The V end lost 3 bases, the J end lost 5 bases, and 13 bases lay between the germline ends. The CDR3 is 15 amino acids. CDR3: CASSYKGRGNEKLFF. Written as DNA, the CDR3 is TGTGCCAGCAGTTATAAGGGCAGGGGAAATGAAAAACTGTTTTTT.

The chain links TRBV5-1 to TRBJ2-3; TRBD2 agrees at 14 bases. The junction had 7 bases not matched to a gene; V was cut back by 3 bases and J by 1 base. In germline, CDR1 is SGHRS, CDR2 YFSETQ. The CDR3 extends over 18 amino acids. CDR3 sequence: CASSYRLAGGEGTDTQYF. The CDR3 nucleotides are TGCGCCAGCAGCTATCGACTAGCGGGAGGGGAGGGCACAGATACGCAGTATTTT. The full variable domain, with the rest looked up from reference TRBV5-1 and TRBJ2-3, is KAGVTQTPRYLIKTRGQQVTLSCSPISGHRSVSWYQQTPGQGLQFLFEYFSETQRNKGNFPGRFSGRQFSNSRSEMNVSTLELGDSALYLCASSYRLAGGEGTDTQYFGPGTRLTVL.

V is TRBV18 and J is TRBJ1-3, with TRBD1 as a possible D gene (5 bases). V lost 0 bases and J 0 bases, leaving 9 bases between the germline ends. CDR1 KGHSH and CDR2 LQKENI come from the germline V gene. The CDR3 has 16 amino acids. In nucleotides, the CDR3 is TGTGCCAGCTCACCACCAGGGGCGATCTCTGGAAACACCATATATTTT. Translated, it gives CASSPPGAISGNTIYF.

J is TRBJ2-1 and V is TRBV2; TRBD1 aligns across 7 bases. V lost 8 bases and J lost 4; bases outside the gene matches: 5. Germline V gene lookup returns CDR1 SNHLY and CDR2 FYNNEI. The CDR3 extends over 13 amino acids. The CDR3 spells CASEPGQYNEQFF. CDR3 nucleotide sequence: TGTGCCAGCGAACCGGGACAGTACAATGAGCAGTTCTTC.

The gene calls are TRBV30 and TRBJ2-6; tentative D call: TRBD1 (5 bases). Germline CDR1 and CDR2: GTSNPN and SVGIG (reference sequence). The length of the CDR3 is 14 residues. V lost 3 bases and J 0 bases, leaving 6 bases between the germline ends. The CDR3 nucleotides read TGTGCCTGGAGAGACAGCTCTGGGGCCAACGTCCTGACTTTC. This translates into CAWRDSSGANVLTF.

DNA of the CDR3: TGTGCCTGGAGTCCTGGGACTAGCGGGAGGGGAGACGTCCTGACTTTC. Translation: CAWSPGTSGRGDVLTF. The V call is TRBV30, the J call TRBJ2-6; 16 bases line up with TRBD2. Germline V gene data show CDR1 as GTSNPN and CDR2 as SVGIG (reference sequence). The CDR3 length is 16 residues. J gave up 11 bases and V 2 bases, and 6 bases lay outside the gene matches.

The chain joins TRBV6-6 to TRBJ1-4; no definite D call. This CDR3 is 15 amino acids long. V lost 2 bases and J lost 0, with 7 bases in between. CDR1 is MNHNY, CDR2 SVGAGI, per germline (reference sequence). CDR3 DNA sequence: TGTGCCAGCAGTTACCGGACTACAACTAATGAAAAACTGTTTTTT. Amino acids: CASSYRTTTNEKLFF.

This clone was counted once. The identical CDR3 is also encoded by other nucleotide sequences in the sample. V is TRBV6-6 and J is TRBJ1-5; tentatively, D is TRBD1 (5 bases). Germline V lookup: CDR1 MNHNY, CDR2 SVGAGI (reference sequence). V lost 5 bases to trimming and J lost 1 base, with 6 bases between them. The CDR3 totals 13 residues. This CDR3 reads CASSRGSNQPQHF. The CDR3 DNA sequence: TGTGCCAGCAGTAGGGGAAGCAATCAGCCCCAGCATTTT.

The J gene is TRBJ2-7, the V gene TRBV7-2, with D tentatively TRBD1 (6 bases). Trimming pared 3 bases from V and 3 bases from J, leaving 9 bases between. Germline loops: CDR1 SGHTA, CDR2 FQGNSA. This CDR3 contains 13 residues. CDR3 nucleotides: TGTGCCAGCAGCTTTAACAGGGTCTACGAGCAGTACTTC. It is translated as CASSFNRVYEQYF.

This clone turned up a few times. J is TRBJ1-1 and V is TRBV2; the D gene is possibly TRBD1 (5 bases). This CDR3 is 14 amino acids long. Per germline, CDR1 SNHLY and CDR2 FYNNEI. V dropped 6 bases and J dropped 4 bases, with 15 bases sitting between them. CDR3: CASRDSPYATEAFF. The CDR3 nucleotides read TGTGCCAGCAGAGACAGTCCCTACGCCACTGAAGCTTTCTTT.

CDR3 in amino acids: CASSLVAGGNEQYF. The CDR3 coding sequence is TGCGCCAGCAGCTTGGTGGCGGGAGGTAACGAGCAGTACTTC. The genes are TRBV5-1 and TRBJ2-7; 8 nucleotides line up with TRBD2. Germline V CDR1 and CDR2: SGHRS, YFSETQ. The V segment lost 0 bases and the J segment 5 bases; nucleotides outside the gene matches: 4. The CDR3 has 14 residues.

This sequence joins TRBV2 and TRBJ1-1, with 12 bases lining up with TRBD1. V trimming: 4 bases; J trimming: 8 bases; junction bases outside the gene matches: 5. Germline V gene data show CDR1 as SNHLY and CDR2 as FYNNEI. The CDR3 spans 14 residues. The CDR3 protein is CASSGRDRGPEAFF. DNA of the CDR3: TGTGCCAGCAGTGGCCGGGACAGGGGGCCGGAAGCTTTCTTT.